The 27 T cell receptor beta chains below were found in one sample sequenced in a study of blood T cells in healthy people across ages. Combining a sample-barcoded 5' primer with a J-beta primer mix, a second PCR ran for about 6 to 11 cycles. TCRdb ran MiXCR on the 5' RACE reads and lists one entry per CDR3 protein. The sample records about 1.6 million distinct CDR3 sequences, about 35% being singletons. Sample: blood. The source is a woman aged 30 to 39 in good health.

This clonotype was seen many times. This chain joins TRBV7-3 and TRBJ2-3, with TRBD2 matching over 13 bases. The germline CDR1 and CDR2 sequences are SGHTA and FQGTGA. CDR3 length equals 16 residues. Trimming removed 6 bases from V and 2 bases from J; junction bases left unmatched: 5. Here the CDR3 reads CASRPTSGGATDTQYF. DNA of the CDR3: TGTGCCAGCAGACCCACTAGCGGGGGGGCCACAGATACGCAGTATTTT. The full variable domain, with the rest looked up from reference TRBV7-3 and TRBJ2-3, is GAGVSQTPSNKVTEKGKYVELRCDPISGHTALYWYRQSLGQGPEFLIYFQGTGAADDSGLPNDRFFAVRPEGSVSTLKIQRTERGDSAVYLCASRPTSGGATDTQYFGPGTRLTVL.

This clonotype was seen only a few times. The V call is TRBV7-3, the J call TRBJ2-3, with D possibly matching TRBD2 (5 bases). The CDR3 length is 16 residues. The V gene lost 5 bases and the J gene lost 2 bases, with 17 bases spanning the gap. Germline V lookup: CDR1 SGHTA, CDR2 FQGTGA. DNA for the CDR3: TGTGCCAGCAGCCCAGACCCAAGCGGTCTCACAGATACGCAGTATTTT. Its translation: CASSPDPSGLTDTQYF. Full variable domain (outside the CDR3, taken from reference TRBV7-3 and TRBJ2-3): GAGVSQTPSNKVTEKGKYVELRCDPISGHTALYWYRQSLGQGPEFLIYFQGTGAADDSGLPNDRFFAVRPEGSVSTLKIQRTERGDSAVYLCASSPDPSGLTDTQYFGPGTRLTVL.

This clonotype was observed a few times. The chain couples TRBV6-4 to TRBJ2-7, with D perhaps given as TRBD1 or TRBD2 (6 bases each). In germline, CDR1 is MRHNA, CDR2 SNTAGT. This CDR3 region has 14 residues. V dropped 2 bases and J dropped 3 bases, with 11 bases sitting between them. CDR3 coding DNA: TGTGCCAGCAGTGACCCGGAGGGGGTCTACGAGCAGTACTTC. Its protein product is CASSDPEGVYEQYF.

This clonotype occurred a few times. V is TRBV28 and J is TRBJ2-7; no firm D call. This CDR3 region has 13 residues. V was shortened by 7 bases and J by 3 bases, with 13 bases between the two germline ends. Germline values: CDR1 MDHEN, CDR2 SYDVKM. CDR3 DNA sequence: TGTGCCAGCAATCACTATCCGGGCTACGAGCAGTACTTC. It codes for CASNHYPGYEQYF.

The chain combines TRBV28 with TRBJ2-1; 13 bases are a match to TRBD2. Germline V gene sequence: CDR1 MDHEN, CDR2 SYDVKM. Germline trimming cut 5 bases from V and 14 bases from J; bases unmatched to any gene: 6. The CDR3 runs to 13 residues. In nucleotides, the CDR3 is TGTGCCAGCAGTCCTACTAGCGGGAGGGCCGAGTTCTTC. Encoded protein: CASSPTSGRAEFF.

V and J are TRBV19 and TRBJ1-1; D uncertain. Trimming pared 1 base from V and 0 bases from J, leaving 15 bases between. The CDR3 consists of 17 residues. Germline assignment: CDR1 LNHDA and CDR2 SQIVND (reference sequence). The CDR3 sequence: CASSIVFGNTMNTEAFF. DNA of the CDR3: TGTGCCAGTAGTATAGTTTTCGGGAATACCATGAACACTGAAGCTTTCTTT.

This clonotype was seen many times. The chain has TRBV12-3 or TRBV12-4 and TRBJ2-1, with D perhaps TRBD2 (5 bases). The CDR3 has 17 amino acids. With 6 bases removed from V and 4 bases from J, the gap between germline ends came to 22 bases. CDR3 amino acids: CASRPPSFYPLYNEQFF. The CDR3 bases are TGTGCCAGCAGGCCTCCTAGCTTTTACCCCCTATACAATGAGCAGTTCTTC.

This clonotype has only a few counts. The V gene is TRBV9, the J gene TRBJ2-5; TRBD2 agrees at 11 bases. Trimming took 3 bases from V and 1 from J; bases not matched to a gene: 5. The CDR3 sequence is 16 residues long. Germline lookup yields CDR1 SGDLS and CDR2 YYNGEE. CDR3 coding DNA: TGTGCCAGCAGCGGAACTAGCGGGAGTCTCCAAGAGACCCAGTACTTC. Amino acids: CASSGTSGSLQETQYF.

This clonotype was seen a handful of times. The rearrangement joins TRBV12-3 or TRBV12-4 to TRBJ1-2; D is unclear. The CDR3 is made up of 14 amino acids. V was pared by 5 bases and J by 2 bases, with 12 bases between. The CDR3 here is CASSQQRNNYGYTF. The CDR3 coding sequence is TGTGCCAGCAGTCAACAGAGAAACAACTATGGCTACACCTTC.

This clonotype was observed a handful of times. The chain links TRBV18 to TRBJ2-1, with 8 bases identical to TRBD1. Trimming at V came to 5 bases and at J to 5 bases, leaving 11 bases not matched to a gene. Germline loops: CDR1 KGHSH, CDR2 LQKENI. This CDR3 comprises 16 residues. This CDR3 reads CASSLVQGALNNEQFF. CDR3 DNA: TGTGCCAGCTCATTGGTTCAGGGGGCCTTGAACAATGAGCAGTTCTTC.

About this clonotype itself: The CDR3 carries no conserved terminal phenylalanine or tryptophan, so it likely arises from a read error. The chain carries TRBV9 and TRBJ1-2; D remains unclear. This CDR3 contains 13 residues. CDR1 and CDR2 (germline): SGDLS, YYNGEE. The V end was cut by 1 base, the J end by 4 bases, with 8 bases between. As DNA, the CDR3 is TGTGCCAGCAGCGTAACGGATGGCTATGGCTACACCCTC. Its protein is CASSVTDGYGYTL.

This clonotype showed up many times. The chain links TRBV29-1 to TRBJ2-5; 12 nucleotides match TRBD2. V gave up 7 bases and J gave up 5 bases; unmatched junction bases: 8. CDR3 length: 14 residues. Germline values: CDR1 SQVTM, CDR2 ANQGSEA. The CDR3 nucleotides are TGCAGCGGACTAGCGGGAGCGGGTGGGGAGACCCAGTACTTC. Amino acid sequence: CSGLAGAGGETQYF.

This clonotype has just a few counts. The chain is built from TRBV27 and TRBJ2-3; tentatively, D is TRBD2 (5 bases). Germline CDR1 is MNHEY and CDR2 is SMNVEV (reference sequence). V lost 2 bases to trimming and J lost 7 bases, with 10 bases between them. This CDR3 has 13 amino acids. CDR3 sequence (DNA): TGTGCCAGCAGTTTAGGCCGGGGTAATACGCAGTATTTT. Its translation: CASSLGRGNTQYF.

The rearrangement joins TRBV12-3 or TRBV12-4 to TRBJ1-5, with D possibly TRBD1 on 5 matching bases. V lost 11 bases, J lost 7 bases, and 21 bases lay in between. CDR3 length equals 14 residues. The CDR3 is CAVNMPGGWQPQHF. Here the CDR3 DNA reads TGTGCCGTTAATATGCCGGGGGGGTGGCAGCCCCAGCATTTT.

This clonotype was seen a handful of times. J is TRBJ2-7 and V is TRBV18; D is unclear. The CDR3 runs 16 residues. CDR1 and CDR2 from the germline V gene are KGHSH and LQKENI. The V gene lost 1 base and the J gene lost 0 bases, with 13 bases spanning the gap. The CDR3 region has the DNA TGTGCCAGCTCACCACAGTCCGAGACGAACTCCTACGAGCAGTACTTC. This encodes CASSPQSETNSYEQYF. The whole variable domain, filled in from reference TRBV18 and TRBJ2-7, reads NAGVMQNPRHLVRRRGQEARLRCSPMKGHSHVYWYRQLPEEGLKFMVYLQKENIIDESGMPKERFSAEFPKEGPSILRIQQVVRGDSAAYFCASSPQSETNSYEQYFGPGTRLTVT.

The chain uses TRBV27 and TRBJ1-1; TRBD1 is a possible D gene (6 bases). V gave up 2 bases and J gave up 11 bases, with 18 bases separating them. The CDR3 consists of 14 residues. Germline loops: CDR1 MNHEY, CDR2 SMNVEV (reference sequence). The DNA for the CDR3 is TGTGCCAGCAGTTTACTCAGGGGATCCGGGAAGGCTTTCTTT. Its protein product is CASSLLRGSGKAFF.

DNA of the CDR3: TGTGCCAGCAGTTATGAGGCAGGGGGGAACACTGAAGCTTTCTTT. Its protein product is CASSYEAGGNTEAFF. The V gene is TRBV6-5, the J gene TRBJ1-1; 7 bases fit TRBD1. The CDR3 has 15 amino acids. V lost 3 bases and J lost 1; bases outside the gene matches: 5. The germline V gene has CDR1 MNHEY and CDR2 SVGAGI.

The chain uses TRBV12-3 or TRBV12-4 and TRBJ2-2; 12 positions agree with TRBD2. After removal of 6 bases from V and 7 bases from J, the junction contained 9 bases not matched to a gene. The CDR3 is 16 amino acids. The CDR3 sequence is CASRKTSGSFSGELFF. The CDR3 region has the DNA TGTGCCAGCAGGAAGACTAGCGGGAGTTTCAGCGGGGAGCTGTTTTTT.

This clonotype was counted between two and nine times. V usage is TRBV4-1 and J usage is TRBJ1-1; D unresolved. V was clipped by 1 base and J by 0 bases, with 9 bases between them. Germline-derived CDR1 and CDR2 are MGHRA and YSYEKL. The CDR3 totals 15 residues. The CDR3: CASSQVVAMNTEAFF. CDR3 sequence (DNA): TGCGCCAGCAGCCAAGTGGTGGCGATGAACACTGAAGCTTTCTTT.

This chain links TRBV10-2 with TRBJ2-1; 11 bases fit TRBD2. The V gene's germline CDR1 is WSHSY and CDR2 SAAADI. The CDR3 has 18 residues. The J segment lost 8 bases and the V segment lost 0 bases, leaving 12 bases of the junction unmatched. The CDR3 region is CASSESILRLAGSHEQFF. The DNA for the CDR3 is TGCGCCAGCAGTGAGTCGATATTACGACTAGCGGGGTCCCATGAGCAGTTCTTC.

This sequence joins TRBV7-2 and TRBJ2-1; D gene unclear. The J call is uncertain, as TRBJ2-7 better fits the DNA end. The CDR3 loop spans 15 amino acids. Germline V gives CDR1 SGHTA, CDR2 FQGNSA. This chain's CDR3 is CASSLVPAPYNEQYF. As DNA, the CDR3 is TGTGCCAGCAGCTTAGTTCCAGCCCCGTACAATGAGCAGTACTTC.

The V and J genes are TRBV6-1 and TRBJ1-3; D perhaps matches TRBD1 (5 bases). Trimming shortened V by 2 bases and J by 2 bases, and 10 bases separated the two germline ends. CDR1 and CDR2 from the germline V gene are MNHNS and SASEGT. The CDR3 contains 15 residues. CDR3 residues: CASSELGHTGNTIYF. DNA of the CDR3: TGTGCCAGCAGTGAACTAGGACATACTGGAAACACCATATATTTT.

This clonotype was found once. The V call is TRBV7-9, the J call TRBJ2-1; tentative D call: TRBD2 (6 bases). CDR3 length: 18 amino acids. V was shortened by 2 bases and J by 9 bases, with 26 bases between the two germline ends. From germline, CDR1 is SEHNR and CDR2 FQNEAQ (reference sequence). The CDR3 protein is CASSLRTSVGTPALEQFF. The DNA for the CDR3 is TGTGCCAGCAGCTTACGGACTTCCGTCGGGACTCCCGCGCTTGAGCAGTTCTTC.

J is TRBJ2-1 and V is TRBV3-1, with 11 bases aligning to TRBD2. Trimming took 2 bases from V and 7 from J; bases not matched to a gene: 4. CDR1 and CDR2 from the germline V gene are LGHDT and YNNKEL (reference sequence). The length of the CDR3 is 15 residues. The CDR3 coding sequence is TGTGCCAGCAGCCAAACTAGCGGGAGTCCAAATGAGCAGTTCTTC. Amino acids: CASSQTSGSPNEQFF.

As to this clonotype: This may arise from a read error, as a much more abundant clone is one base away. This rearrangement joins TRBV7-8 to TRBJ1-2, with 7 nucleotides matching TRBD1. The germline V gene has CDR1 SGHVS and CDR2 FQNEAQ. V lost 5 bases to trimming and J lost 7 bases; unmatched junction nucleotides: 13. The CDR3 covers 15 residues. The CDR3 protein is CASSPKGTACGGYTF. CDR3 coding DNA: TGTGCCAGCAGCCCCAAAGGGACAGCCTGTGGTGGCTACACCTTC.

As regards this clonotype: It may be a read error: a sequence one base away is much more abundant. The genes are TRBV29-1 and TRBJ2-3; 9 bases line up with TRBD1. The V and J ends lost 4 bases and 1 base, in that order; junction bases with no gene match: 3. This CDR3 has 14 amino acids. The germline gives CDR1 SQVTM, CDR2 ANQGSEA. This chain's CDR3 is CSVGDRVRTDTQYF. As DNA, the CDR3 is TGCAGCGTTGGGGACAGGGTCCGCACAGATACGCAGTATTTT.

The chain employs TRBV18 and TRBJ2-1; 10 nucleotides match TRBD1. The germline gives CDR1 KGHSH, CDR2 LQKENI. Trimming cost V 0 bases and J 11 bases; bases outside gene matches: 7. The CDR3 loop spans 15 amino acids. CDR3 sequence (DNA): TGTGCCAGCTCACCACCCGGGGACAGGGGCTATAAGCAGTTCTTC. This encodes CASSPPGDRGYKQFF.